This is a list of T cell receptor beta chains from one sample in a study of T cells in Graves' hyperthyroidism and ophthalmopathy. TCRdb re-called the multiplex PCR reads through MiXCR, storing one row per CDR3 protein. Of under 700,000 distinct CDR3 sequences in the sample, around 45% are singletons; the top ten hold 8.2%. Sequenced material: peripheral blood or thyroid tissue (not recorded which). The receptors shown here come from a woman aged 18-29 years with Graves' hyperthyroidism. Each CDR3 is given without its conserved first and last residue.

V gene: TRBV5-1
J gene: TRBJ2-7
CDR3 length: 12
CDR3 protein: VSSLVQATYEQY

V gene: TRBV2
J gene: TRBJ1-4
CDR3 length: 11
CDR3 protein: ASHWETNEKLF

V gene: TRBV10-3
J gene: TRBJ1-5
CDR3 length: 13
CDR3 protein: ASSRDGGGNQPQH

V gene: TRBV5-1
J gene: TRBJ2-7
CDR3 length: 13
CDR3 protein: ASSPTSGNSYEQY

V gene: TRBV12-3/TRBV12-4
J gene: TRBJ2-5
CDR3 length: 12
CDR3 protein: ASSYRASQETQY

V gene: TRBV24-1
J gene: TRBJ1-1
CDR3 length: 10
CDR3 protein: ATDRAITEAF

V gene: TRBV19
J gene: TRBJ2-6
CDR3 length: 18
CDR3 protein: ASKAGEDALSLSGANVLT

V gene: TRBV29-1
J gene: TRBJ1-2
CDR3 length: 12
CDR3 protein: SVEDGPGPYGYT

V gene: TRBV7-9
J gene: TRBJ2-7
CDR3 length: 9
CDR3 protein: ASSQTDSQY

V gene: TRBV10-3
J gene: TRBJ1-6
CDR3 length: 9
CDR3 protein: AISGDSPLH

V gene: TRBV24-1
J gene: TRBJ2-2
CDR3 length: 11
CDR3 protein: ATSGGLSGELF

V gene: TRBV20-1
J gene: TRBJ2-7
CDR3 length: 11
CDR3 protein: SVPGTGLGEQY

V gene: TRBV9
J gene: TRBJ1-1
CDR3 length: 11
CDR3 protein: ASPDQGYTEAF

V gene: TRBV7-9
J gene: TRBJ2-7
CDR3 length: 13
CDR3 protein: ASSQGLAVTYEQY

V gene: TRBV7-2
J gene: TRBJ1-6
CDR3 length: 11
CDR3 protein: ASSLWDTTTLH

V gene: TRBV7-6
J gene: TRBJ1-4
CDR3 length: 13
CDR3 protein: ASSSGGIQARKLF

V gene: TRBV20-1
J gene: TRBJ1-5
CDR3 length: 11
CDR3 protein: SAVENSNQPQH

V gene: TRBV5-6
J gene: TRBJ2-5
CDR3 length: 14
CDR3 protein: ASSLRGAGVGETQY

V gene: TRBV9
J gene: TRBJ1-2
CDR3 length: 11
CDR3 protein: ASSVGQAYGYT

V gene: TRBV15
J gene: TRBJ1-5
CDR3 length: 18
CDR3 protein: ATSRYFRQSLASRDQPQH

V gene: TRBV7-8
J gene: TRBJ1-1
CDR3 length: 13
CDR3 protein: ASSLDQGADTEAF

V gene: TRBV19
J gene: TRBJ1-6
CDR3 length: 13
CDR3 protein: ASSPGQVINSPLH

V gene: TRBV30
J gene: TRBJ1-1
CDR3 length: 11
CDR3 protein: AWLTGPVTEAF

V gene: TRBV7-2
J gene: TRBJ1-2
CDR3 length: 14
CDR3 protein: ASTYTTGALIYGYT

V gene: TRBV2
J gene: TRBJ1-4
CDR3 length: 12
CDR3 protein: ASSRTGNQEKLF